Listed below are T cell receptor beta chains from one sample, sequenced in a study of CD8 T cells in Susac syndrome. From the immunoSEQ multiplex PCR reads, TCRdb called clonotypes with MiXCR, one entry per CDR3 protein. The sample includes fewer than 200,000 distinct CDR3 sequences, about 95% of them seen just once. The sequenced sample was CD4+ T cells from PBMCs. The receptors were gathered from a human donor in good health. The CDR3 runs from the conserved cysteine through the conserved F or W. The order of the fields is J gene, D gene, V gene, CDR3 protein. A D gene is named only where the DNA matches it firmly.

TRBJ2-6 NA TRBV28 CASSPPGHGVVERVSGANVLTF
TRBJ2-4 NA TRBV30 CAWSPKEIANIQYF
TRBJ2-1 TRBD2 TRBV20-1 CSATHPSGNYNEQFF
TRBJ1-2 NA TRBV23-1 CASSQFPRTARAGYTF
TRBJ2-1 NA TRBV18 CASSPPAGRNEQFF
TRBJ1-1 NA TRBV7-3 CASGETFRTEAFF
TRBJ2-4 NA TRBV20-1 CSARGSKENIQYF
TRBJ2-1 TRBD2 TRBV20-1 CSASGTSGFNEQFF
TRBJ2-7 NA TRBV5-1 CASSLGGLEHEQYF
TRBJ1-5 NA TRBV7-2 CASSLGPTMGQPQHF
TRBJ2-7 NA TRBV20-1 CSAREDSYEQYF
TRBJ1-1 NA TRBV5-6 CASSWGRTESMNTEAFF
TRBJ2-2 NA TRBV20-1 CSAREAALNTGELFF
TRBJ2-3 TRBD1 TRBV7-2 CASSLLGQGGTDTQYF
TRBJ1-5 NA TRBV5-1 CASSPKGGSNQPQHF
TRBJ1-5 NA TRBV3-1 CATSRGVSNQPQHF
TRBJ2-3 TRBD2 TRBV28 CASSSSGRGADTQYF
TRBJ2-1 NA TRBV20-1 CSAMRGGREDEQFF
TRBJ1-2 NA TRBV4-3 CASSQSGTTLGGYTF
TRBJ1-5 TRBD1 TRBV30 CAWSETGVQPQHF
TRBJ1-2 NA TRBV19 CASSISRTVRYGYTF
TRBJ1-5 NA TRBV30 CAWSGPVGVNQPQHF
TRBJ2-5 TRBD1 TRBV5-1 CASSLSGQGGETQYF
TRBJ2-5 NA TRBV3-1 CASSQGLLQGTQYF
TRBJ1-1 NA TRBV25-1 CASAGANTEAFF
TRBJ2-1 TRBD2 TRBV20-1 CSARGLAGSPFYNEQFF
TRBJ2-1 NA TRBV7-6 CASSLSGIPSDEQFF
TRBJ2-1 NA TRBV15 CATSRAGYNEQFF
TRBJ2-5 NA TRBV7-2 CASSLVNGRGETQYF
TRBJ2-2 NA TRBV29-1 CSVWAPGELFF
TRBJ1-5 NA TRBV12-3/TRBV12-4 CASSLDGGNQPQHF
TRBJ2-7 NA TRBV7-2 CASSLDTSRQYF
TRBJ2-7 TRBD1 TRBV7-9 CASMDRDRVEYEQYF
TRBJ2-1 TRBD2 TRBV20-1 CSARGSLAERRSEQFF